This entry features one TCR beta chain sequence. Its target is unknown. The investigators split CD4+ cells into a CD45RA+ naive subset and a CD45RA-negative memory subset. This specimen comes from a study of shared clonotypes between healthy human individuals. Notes on the study in general: Genetic and exposure-history diversity was limited by the few donors. Some naive CD4 clonotypes, about 5%, turned up in common across four donors.

Over several immunoSEQ plates, each subset's genomic DNA was distributed in even portions. Only in-frame clones appear in the TCRdb table, and some are missing; sequencing was by immunoSEQ multiplex PCR. The profile shows roughly 1,100,000 clones, about 75% of them singletons. Germline values: CDR1 MNHEY, CDR2 SVGAGI. Trimming pared 5 bases from V and 3 bases from J, leaving 13 bases between. The CDR3 length is 15 residues. The sequenced material came from memory CD4+ T cells sorted from blood. Noted subset: CD45RA-negative fraction. The chain carries TRBV6-5 and TRBJ2-2; D perhaps matches TRBD1 (8 bases). The clonotype was recovered from a young man in good health. This CDR3 reads CASSVQGGDTGELFF. Written as DNA, the CDR3 is TGTGCCAGCAGTGTACAGGGGGGGGACACCGGGGAGCTGTTTTTT.